A selection of T cell receptor beta chains follows, all from one sample in a study of blood T cell repertoires in COVID-19. This table comes from immunoSEQ multiplex PCR, and its TCRdb copy is limited to in-frame clones, with some not included. Seen here are fewer than 350,000 clones, approximately 86% observed once, and the top ten hold around 2.1%. Sequenced: peripheral blood. Receptor source: a woman aged 25 to 39 who had recovered from COVID-19. Both conserved end residues are part of each CDR3. Each record gives: J gene, D gene, clone size, CDR3 length, V gene, CDR3 DNA, CDR3 protein. D genes are given only for firm matches. Part of the rows lack a size; the others show once, few, many or a class for expanded clones.

J: TRBJ1-1
D: .
size: .
length: 15
V: TRBV23-1
DNA: TGCGCCAGCAGTCCGAACCTGGACAAGAACACTGAAGCTTTCTTT
CDR3: CASSPNLDKNTEAFF

J: TRBJ1-2
D: .
size: .
length: 12
V: TRBV10-3
DNA: TGTGCCATCAGTGTAGACAGATATGGCTACACCTTC
CDR3: CAISVDRYGYTF

J: TRBJ2-6
D: .
size: .
length: 19
V: TRBV24-1
DNA: TGTGCCACCCGAAGGGGAGGATCGAGCTTCAACTCTGGGGCCAACGTCCTGACTTTC
CDR3: CATRRGGSSFNSGANVLTF

J: TRBJ1-5
D: .
size: few
length: 13
V: TRBV10-1
DNA: TGCGCCTCCTCGGACACACTCGATCAGCCCCAGCATTTT
CDR3: CASSDTLDQPQHF

J: TRBJ2-5
D: .
size: .
length: 16
V: TRBV4-1
DNA: TGCGCCAGCAGCCGTTCCCGGGACACTTCGAAAGAGACCCAGTACTTC
CDR3: CASSRSRDTSKETQYF

J: TRBJ2-1
D: .
size: .
length: 15
V: TRBV6-4
DNA: TGTGCCAGCAGTGAAGGCGGGCTGCCCTACAATGAGCAGTTCTTC
CDR3: CASSEGGLPYNEQFF

J: TRBJ1-2
D: TRBD1
size: .
length: 18
V: TRBV19
DNA: TGTGCCAGTAGTAAGGGTCGAAAGGGGGCAAAAATTAACTATGGCTACACCTTC
CDR3: CASSKGRKGAKINYGYTF

J: TRBJ2-2
D: .
size: .
length: 14
V: TRBV28
DNA: TGTGCCAGCAGTGAACTACTTAACACCGGGGAGCTGTTTTTT
CDR3: CASSELLNTGELFF

J: TRBJ2-7
D: TRBD2
size: .
length: 14
V: TRBV7-9
DNA: TGTGCCAGCAGCTCCCTGGCGGGAGCCTACGAGCAGTACTTC
CDR3: CASSSLAGAYEQYF

J: TRBJ2-1
D: .
size: few
length: 13
V: TRBV19
DNA: TGTGCCAGTACGGTCTCTTTAAACAATGAGCAGTTCTTC
CDR3: CASTVSLNNEQFF

J: TRBJ1-2
D: .
size: .
length: 15
V: TRBV5-1
DNA: TGCGCCAGCAGCTTGGCGGCGGTATTAACTATGGGCTACACCTTC
CDR3: CASSLAAVLTMGYTF

J: TRBJ2-7
D: .
size: .
length: 13
V: TRBV7-9
DNA: TGTGCCAGCAGCTCCTTTTCCTCCTACGAGCAGTACTTC
CDR3: CASSSFSSYEQYF

J: TRBJ2-3
D: .
size: .
length: 17
V: TRBV10-3
DNA: TGTGCCATCAGCCCCGGGTTCAGCGCGACGGGCACAGATACGCAGTATTTT
CDR3: CAISPGFSATGTDTQYF

J: TRBJ2-1
D: TRBD2
size: .
length: 13
V: TRBV6-7
DNA: TGTGCCAGCAGTCCGGGACTAGTCGATGAGCAGTTCTTC
CDR3: CASSPGLVDEQFF

J: TRBJ1-1
D: .
size: .
length: 14
V: TRBV7-9
DNA: TGTGCCAGCAGCTTCTCAGGGACTAGGACTGAAGCTTTCTTT
CDR3: CASSFSGTRTEAFF

J: TRBJ2-1
D: TRBD2
size: once
length: 15
V: TRBV6-4
DNA: TGTGCCAGCAGTGACTGGGGGGGAACCTACAATGAGCAGTTCTTC
CDR3: CASSDWGGTYNEQFF

J: TRBJ1-5
D: .
size: .
length: 16
V: TRBV27
DNA: TGTGCCAGCAGTTTATCGAACCCCCGAGGCTATCAGCCCCAGCATTTT
CDR3: CASSLSNPRGYQPQHF

J: TRBJ1-5
D: .
size: few
length: 15
V: TRBV19
DNA: TGTGCCAGTAGATTAGATCAGGGTAGCAATCAGCCCCAGCATTTT
CDR3: CASRLDQGSNQPQHF

J: TRBJ2-7
D: .
size: .
length: 14
V: TRBV4-3
DNA: TGCGCCAGCAGCCAAGACAGGGGCTCCTACGAGCAGTACTTC
CDR3: CASSQDRGSYEQYF

J: TRBJ2-2
D: .
size: .
length: 15
V: TRBV19
DNA: TGTGCCAGTACTTTCTTGACAGCAGTCACCGGGGAGCTGTTTTTT
CDR3: CASTFLTAVTGELFF

J: TRBJ2-5
D: TRBD1
size: .
length: 15
V: TRBV5-5
DNA: TGTGCCAGCAGCATCCGACGGACAGGAGGAGAGACCCAGTACTTC
CDR3: CASSIRRTGGETQYF

J: TRBJ1-4
D: TRBD1
size: few
length: 16
V: TRBV5-1
DNA: TGCGCCAGCAGCGCCGGGACAGGGGCCGATGGCGAAAAACTGTTTTTT
CDR3: CASSAGTGADGEKLFF

J: TRBJ2-3
D: TRBD1
size: once
length: 15
V: TRBV5-6
DNA: TGTGCCAGCAGCCCGACAGGGTTAGGAAGAGATACGCAGTATTTT
CDR3: CASSPTGLGRDTQYF

J: TRBJ2-1
D: .
size: .
length: 14
V: TRBV6-7
DNA: TGTGCCAGCAGTTACCGGCAGGGAAGCAATGAGCAGTTCTTC
CDR3: CASSYRQGSNEQFF

J: TRBJ2-3
D: .
size: .
length: 16
V: TRBV3-1/TRBV3-2
DNA: TGTGCCAGCAGCCTCAGTGTAACGGGGAGCACAGATACGCAGTATTTT
CDR3: CASSLSVTGSTDTQYF

J: TRBJ2-7
D: TRBD2
size: .
length: 16
V: TRBV5-4
DNA: TGTGCCAGCAGCAAACCACTAGCGGGAGGCTCCTACGAGCAGTACTTC
CDR3: CASSKPLAGGSYEQYF

J: TRBJ1-6
D: .
size: few
length: 18
V: TRBV28
DNA: TGTGCCAGCAGGACGGGACTTAGCCGGTGGGCCTATAATTCACCCCTCCACTTT
CDR3: CASRTGLSRWAYNSPLHF

J: TRBJ1-2
D: .
size: .
length: 15
V: TRBV5-1
DNA: TGCGCCAGCAGCGCCACTTATACAGGGCCCGACGGCTACACCTTC
CDR3: CASSATYTGPDGYTF

J: TRBJ2-1
D: .
size: .
length: 15
V: TRBV18
DNA: TGTGCCAGCTCACCCGGTGGGGGAGGCTACAATGAGCAGTTCTTC
CDR3: CASSPGGGGYNEQFF

J: TRBJ2-2
D: TRBD1
size: .
length: 14
V: TRBV6-1
DNA: TGTGCCAGCAGTGAGAGACAGGGGACCGGGGAGCTGTTTTTT
CDR3: CASSERQGTGELFF

J: TRBJ2-2
D: TRBD2
size: .
length: 15
V: TRBV2
DNA: TGTGCCAGCAGTGAAGGACTAGCGGGGGCCGGGGAGCTGTTTTTT
CDR3: CASSEGLAGAGELFF

J: TRBJ2-7
D: .
size: .
length: 14
V: TRBV6-5
DNA: TGTGCCAGCAGTTACGGTAGGGGGACCTACGAGCAGTACTTC
CDR3: CASSYGRGTYEQYF

J: TRBJ2-6
D: .
size: once
length: 17
V: TRBV5-4
DNA: TGTGCCAGCAGCCCCTATCTAGGGGGGGCTGGGGCCAACGTCCTGACTTTC
CDR3: CASSPYLGGAGANVLTF

J: TRBJ2-7
D: TRBD2
size: .
length: 16
V: TRBV2
DNA: TGTGCCAGCACCGGGACTAGCGGGATCCCCCCTAGTGAGCAGTACTTC
CDR3: CASTGTSGIPPSEQYF

J: TRBJ2-3
D: TRBD2
size: .
length: 16
V: TRBV7-2
DNA: TGTGCCAGCACCTCTATAGCGGGGGCCTCCACAGATACGCAGTATTTT
CDR3: CASTSIAGASTDTQYF

J: TRBJ2-7
D: TRBD1
size: .
length: 15
V: TRBV27
DNA: TGTGCCAGCAGTCTCGGACAGGGCCTATCCTACGAGCAGTACTTC
CDR3: CASSLGQGLSYEQYF

J: TRBJ2-2
D: .
size: .
length: 16
V: TRBV27
DNA: TGTGCCAGCAGTTTTGAAGGGGTGTCGGACACCGGGGAGCTGTTTTTT
CDR3: CASSFEGVSDTGELFF